There are many counts of the clone carrying this TCR beta chain. Its target is unknown. This specimen comes from a study of T cells in Graves' hyperthyroidism and ophthalmopathy. Amplified TCR beta CDR3 regions derived from RNA transcripts. The HTBI set primed first-round TCR CDR3 RT-PCR. TCRdb re-called the multiplex PCR reads through MiXCR, storing one row per CDR3 protein. The sample gives roughly 500,000 distinct CDR3 sequences, 15% to 20% of which show up once; about 31% is in the top ten. General study findings and limits: From stable hyperthyroidism, ophthalmopathy was set apart by a 13 V-J model. Expanded thyroid clonotypes (above 0.001) were mostly also found in blood.

Sequenced input: blood. This TCR came from a woman in her twenties or thirties with Graves' ophthalmopathy.

CDR3 sequence (DNA): TGTGCCAGCAATCAGGCTCGGGAGTCTCGTACGCAGTATTTT. The encoded protein is CASNQARESRTQYF. The rearrangement links TRBV12-3 or TRBV12-4 to TRBJ2-3, with D tentatively TRBD2 (6 bases). The CDR3 totals 14 residues. V lost 7 bases and J 8 bases, leaving 19 bases between the germline ends.